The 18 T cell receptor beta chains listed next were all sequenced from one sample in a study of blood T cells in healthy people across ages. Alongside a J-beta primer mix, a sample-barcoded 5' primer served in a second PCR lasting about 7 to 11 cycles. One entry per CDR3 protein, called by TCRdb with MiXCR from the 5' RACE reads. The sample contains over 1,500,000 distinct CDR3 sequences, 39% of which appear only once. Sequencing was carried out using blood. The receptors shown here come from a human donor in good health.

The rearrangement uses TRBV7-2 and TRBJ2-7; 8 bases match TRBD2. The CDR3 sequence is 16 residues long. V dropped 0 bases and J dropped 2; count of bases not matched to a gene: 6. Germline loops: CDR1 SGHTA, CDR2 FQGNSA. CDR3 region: CASSLATGGPAYEQYF. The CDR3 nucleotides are TGTGCCAGCAGCTTAGCAACGGGGGGGCCTGCCTACGAGCAGTACTTC.

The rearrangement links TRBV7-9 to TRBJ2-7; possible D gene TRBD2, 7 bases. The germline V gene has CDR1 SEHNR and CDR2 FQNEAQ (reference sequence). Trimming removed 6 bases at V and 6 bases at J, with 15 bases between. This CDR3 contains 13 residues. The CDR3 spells CASSRGAGSEQYF. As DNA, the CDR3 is TGTGCCAGCAGTCGGGGGGCAGGAAGCGAGCAGTACTTC.

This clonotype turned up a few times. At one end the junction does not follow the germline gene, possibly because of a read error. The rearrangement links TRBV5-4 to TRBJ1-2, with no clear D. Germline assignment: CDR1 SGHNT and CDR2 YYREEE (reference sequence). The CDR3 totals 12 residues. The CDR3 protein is CASSLRGFGHTF. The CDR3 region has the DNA TGTGCCAGCAGCTTGCGAGGGTTTGGCCACACCTTC.

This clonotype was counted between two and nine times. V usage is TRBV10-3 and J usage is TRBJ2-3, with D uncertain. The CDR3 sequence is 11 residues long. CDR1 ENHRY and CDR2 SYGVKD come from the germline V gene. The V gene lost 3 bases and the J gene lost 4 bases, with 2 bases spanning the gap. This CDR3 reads CAISDADTQYF. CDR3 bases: TGTGCCATCAGTGATGCAGATACGCAGTATTTT.

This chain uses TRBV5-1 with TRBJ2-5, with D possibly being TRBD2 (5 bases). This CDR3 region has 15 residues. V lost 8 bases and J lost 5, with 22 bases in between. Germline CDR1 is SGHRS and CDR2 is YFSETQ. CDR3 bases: TGCGCCAGTGCACAAAACCGGGGTGGTGAGGAGACCCAGTACTTC. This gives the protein CASAQNRGGEETQYF.

As DNA, the CDR3 is TGTGCCACCAAGATGGGACGACCTAATGAAAAACTGTTTTTT. It is translated as CATKMGRPNEKLFF. The chain links TRBV24-1 to TRBJ1-4; maybe TRBD1 (5 bases). There are 14 residues in the CDR3. CDR1 is KGHDR, CDR2 SFDVKD, per germline. V lost 8 bases, J lost 3 bases, and 12 bases lay in between.

In DNA form, the CDR3 reads TGTGCCAGCAGCGCCGGACCCCGGACAGCTAACTATGGCTACACCTTC. This sequence encodes CASSAGPRTANYGYTF. The V call is TRBV7-2, the J call TRBJ1-2, with a weak D call TRBD1 (6 bases). The ends were cut back, 5 bases at V and 0 bases at J, with 16 bases in the middle. This CDR3 region has 16 residues. Germline loops: CDR1 SGHTA, CDR2 FQGNSA.

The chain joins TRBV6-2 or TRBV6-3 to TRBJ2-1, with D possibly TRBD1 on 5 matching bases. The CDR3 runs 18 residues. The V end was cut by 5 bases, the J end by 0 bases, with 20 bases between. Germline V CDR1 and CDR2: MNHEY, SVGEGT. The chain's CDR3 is CASSPEQGSWSSYNEQFF. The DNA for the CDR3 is TGTGCCAGCAGTCCGGAGCAGGGTAGTTGGAGCTCCTACAATGAGCAGTTCTTC.

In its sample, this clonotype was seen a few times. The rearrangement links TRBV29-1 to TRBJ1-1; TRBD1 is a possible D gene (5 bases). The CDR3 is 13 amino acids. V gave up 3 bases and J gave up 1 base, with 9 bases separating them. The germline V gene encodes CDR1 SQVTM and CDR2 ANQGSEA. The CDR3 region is CSVEGVKNTEAFF. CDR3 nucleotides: TGCAGCGTTGAGGGGGTGAAGAACACTGAAGCTTTCTTT. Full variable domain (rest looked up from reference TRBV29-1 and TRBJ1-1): SAVISQKPSRDICQRGTSLTIQCQVDSQVTMMFWYRQQPGQSLTLIATANQGSEATYESGFVIDKFPISRPNLTFSTLTVSNMSPEDSSIYLCSVEGVKNTEAFFGQGTRLTVV.

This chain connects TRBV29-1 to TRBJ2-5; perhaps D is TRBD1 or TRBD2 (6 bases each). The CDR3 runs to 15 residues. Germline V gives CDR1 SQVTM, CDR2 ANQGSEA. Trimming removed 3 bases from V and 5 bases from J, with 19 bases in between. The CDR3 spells CSVDDGGDPGETQYF. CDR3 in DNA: TGCAGCGTTGACGACGGGGGCGACCCGGGGGAGACCCAGTACTTC.

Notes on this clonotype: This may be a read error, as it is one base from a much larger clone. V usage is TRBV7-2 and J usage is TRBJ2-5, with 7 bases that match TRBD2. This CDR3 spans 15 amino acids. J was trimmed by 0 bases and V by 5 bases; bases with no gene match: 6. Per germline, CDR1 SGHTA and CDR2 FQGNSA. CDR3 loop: CASSPRRGNQETQYF. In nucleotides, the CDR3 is TGTGCCAGCAGCCCCCGGCGGGGGAACCAAGAGACCCAGTACTTC.

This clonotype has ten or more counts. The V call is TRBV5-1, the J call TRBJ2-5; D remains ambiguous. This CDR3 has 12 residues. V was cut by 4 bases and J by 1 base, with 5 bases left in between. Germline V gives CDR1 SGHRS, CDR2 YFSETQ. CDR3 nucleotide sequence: TGCGCCAGCAGCCCCGCCCAAGAGACCCAGTACTTC. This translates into CASSPAQETQYF. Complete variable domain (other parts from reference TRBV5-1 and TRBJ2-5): KAGVTQTPRYLIKTRGQQVTLSCSPISGHRSVSWYQQTPGQGLQFLFEYFSETQRNKGNFPGRFSGRQFSNSRSEMNVSTLELGDSALYLCASSPAQETQYFGPGTRLLVL.

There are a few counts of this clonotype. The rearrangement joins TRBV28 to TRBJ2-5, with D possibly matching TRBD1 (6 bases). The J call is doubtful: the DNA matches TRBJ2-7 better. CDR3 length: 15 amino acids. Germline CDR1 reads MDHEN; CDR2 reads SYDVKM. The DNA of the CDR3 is TGTGCCAGCAGTCCCGGGCTGGGGGCCCCCTACGAGCAGTACTTC. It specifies CASSPGLGAPYEQYF.

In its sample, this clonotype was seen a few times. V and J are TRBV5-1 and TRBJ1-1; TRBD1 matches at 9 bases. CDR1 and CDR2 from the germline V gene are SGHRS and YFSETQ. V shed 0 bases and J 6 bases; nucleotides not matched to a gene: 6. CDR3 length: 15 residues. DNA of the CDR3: TGCGCCAGCAGCTTGGGGGACAGGGACCTCTCTGAAGCTTTCTTT. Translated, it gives CASSLGDRDLSEAFF.

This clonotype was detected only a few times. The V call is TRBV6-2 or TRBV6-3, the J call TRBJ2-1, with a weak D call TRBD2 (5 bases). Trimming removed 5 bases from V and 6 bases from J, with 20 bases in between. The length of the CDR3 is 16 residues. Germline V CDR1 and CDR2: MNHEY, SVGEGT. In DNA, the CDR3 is TGTGCCAGCAGTGGGCTAGCCGCTAGAATACTCAATGAGCAGTTCTTC. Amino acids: CASSGLAARILNEQFF.

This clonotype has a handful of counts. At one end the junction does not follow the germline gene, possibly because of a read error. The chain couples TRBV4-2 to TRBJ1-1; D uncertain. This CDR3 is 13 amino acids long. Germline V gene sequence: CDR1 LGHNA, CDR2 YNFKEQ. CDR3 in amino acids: CASNQNPDTEAFF. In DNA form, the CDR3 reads TGTGCCAGCAACCAAAACCCCGACACTGAAGCTTTCTTT.

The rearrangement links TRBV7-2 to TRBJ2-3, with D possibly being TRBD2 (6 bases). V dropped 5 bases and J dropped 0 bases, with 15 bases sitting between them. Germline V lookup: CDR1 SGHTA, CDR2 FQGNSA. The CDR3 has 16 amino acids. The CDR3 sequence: CASSPGTRRSTDTQYF. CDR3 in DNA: TGTGCCAGCAGCCCTGGGACTCGGCGCAGCACAGATACGCAGTATTTT.

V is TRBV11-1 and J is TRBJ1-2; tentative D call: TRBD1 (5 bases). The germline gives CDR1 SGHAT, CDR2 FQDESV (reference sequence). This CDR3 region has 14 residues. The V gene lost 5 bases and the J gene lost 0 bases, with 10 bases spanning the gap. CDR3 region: CASSARETNYGYTF. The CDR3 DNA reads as TGTGCCAGCAGCGCCAGGGAAACTAACTATGGCTACACCTTC.